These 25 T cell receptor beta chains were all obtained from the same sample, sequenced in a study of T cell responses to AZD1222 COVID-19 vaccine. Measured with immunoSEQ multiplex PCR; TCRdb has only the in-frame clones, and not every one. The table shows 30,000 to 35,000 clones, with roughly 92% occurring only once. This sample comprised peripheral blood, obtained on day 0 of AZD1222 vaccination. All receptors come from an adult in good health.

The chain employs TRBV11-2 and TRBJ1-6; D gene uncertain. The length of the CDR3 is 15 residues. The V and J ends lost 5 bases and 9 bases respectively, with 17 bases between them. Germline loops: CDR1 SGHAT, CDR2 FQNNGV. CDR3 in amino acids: CASSPTRGSRSPLHF. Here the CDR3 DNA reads TGTGCCAGCAGCCCCACGCGGGGTTCGCGTTCACCCCTCCACTTT.

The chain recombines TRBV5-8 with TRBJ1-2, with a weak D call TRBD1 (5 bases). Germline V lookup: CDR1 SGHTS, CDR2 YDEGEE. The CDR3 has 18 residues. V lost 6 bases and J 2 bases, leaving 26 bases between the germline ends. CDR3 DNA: TGTGCCAGCACCTTATATCGGAGCGCGGACACCGAAAACTATGGCTACACCTTC. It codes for CASTLYRSADTENYGYTF.

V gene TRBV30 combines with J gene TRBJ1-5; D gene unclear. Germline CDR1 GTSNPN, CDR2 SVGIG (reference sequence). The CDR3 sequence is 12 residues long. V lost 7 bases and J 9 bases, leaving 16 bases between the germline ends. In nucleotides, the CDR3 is TGTGCCTACCTGATAAACCGCGGGCCCCAGCATTTT. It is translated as CAYLINRGPQHF. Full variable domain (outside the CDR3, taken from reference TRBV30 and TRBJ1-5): SQTIHQWPATLVQPVGSPLSLECTVEGTSNPNLYWYRQAAGRGLQLLFYSVGIGQISSEVPQNLSASRPQDRQFILSSKKLLLSDSGFYLCAYLINRGPQHFGDGTRLSIL.

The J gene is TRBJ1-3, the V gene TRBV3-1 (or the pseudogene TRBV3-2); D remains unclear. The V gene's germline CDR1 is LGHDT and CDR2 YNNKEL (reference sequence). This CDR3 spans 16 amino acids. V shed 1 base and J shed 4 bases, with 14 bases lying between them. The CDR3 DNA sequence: TGTGCCAGCAGCCAAGTAGGGATACTGAGAGGAAACACCATATATTTT. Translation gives CASSQVGILRGNTIYF.

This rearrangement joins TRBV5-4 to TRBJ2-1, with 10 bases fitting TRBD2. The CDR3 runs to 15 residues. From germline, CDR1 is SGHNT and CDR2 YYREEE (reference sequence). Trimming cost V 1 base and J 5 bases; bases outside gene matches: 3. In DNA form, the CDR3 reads TGTGCCAGCAGCTTGACTAGCGGGGCACACAATGAGCAGTTCTTC. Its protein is CASSLTSGAHNEQFF. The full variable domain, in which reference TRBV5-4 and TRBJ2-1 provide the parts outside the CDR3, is ETGVTQSPTHLIKTRGQQVTLRCSSQSGHNTVSWYQQALGQGPQFIFQYYREEENGRGNFPPRFSGLQFPNYSSELNVNALELDDSALYLCASSLTSGAHNEQFFGPGTRLTVL.

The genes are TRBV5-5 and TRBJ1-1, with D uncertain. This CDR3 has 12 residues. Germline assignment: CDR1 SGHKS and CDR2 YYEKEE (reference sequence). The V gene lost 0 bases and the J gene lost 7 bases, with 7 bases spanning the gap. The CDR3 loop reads CASSLGQHEAFF. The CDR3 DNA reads TGTGCCAGCAGCTTGGGACAACATGAAGCTTTCTTT.

The CDR3 loop is CASSHRTSGEETQYF. As DNA, the CDR3 is TGTGCCAGCAGCCACCGGACTAGCGGGGAAGAGACCCAGTACTTC. The chain uses TRBV14 and TRBJ2-5, with 12 bases aligning to TRBD2. The CDR3 totals 15 residues. Germline V gives CDR1 SGHDN, CDR2 FVKESK. V was clipped by 3 bases and J by 3 bases; unmatched bases: 2.

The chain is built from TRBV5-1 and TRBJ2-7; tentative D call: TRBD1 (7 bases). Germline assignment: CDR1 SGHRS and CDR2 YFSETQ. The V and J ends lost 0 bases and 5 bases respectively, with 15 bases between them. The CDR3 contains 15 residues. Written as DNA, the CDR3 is TGCGCCAGCAGCTTGGGAGGGACAGCGGGCCACGAGCAGTACTTC. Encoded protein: CASSLGGTAGHEQYF.

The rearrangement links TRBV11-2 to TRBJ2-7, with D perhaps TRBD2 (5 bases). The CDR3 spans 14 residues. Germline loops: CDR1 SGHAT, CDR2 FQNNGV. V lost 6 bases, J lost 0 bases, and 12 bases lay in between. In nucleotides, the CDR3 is TGTGCCAGCAGTCCCGGGATAATCTCCTACGAGCAGTACTTC. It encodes CASSPGIISYEQYF.

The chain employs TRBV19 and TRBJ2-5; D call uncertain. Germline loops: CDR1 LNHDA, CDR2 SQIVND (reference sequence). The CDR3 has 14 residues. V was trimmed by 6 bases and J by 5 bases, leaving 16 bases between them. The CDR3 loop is CASRPRSLGETQYF. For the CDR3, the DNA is TGTGCCAGTAGGCCGAGGTCCCTGGGCGAGACCCAGTACTTC.

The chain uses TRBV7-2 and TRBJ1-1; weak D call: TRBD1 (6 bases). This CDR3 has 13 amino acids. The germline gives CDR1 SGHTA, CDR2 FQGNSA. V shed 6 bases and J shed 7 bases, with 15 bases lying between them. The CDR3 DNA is TGTGCCAGCAGTATCACAGGGTATAATGAAGCTTTCTTT. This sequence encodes CASSITGYNEAFF.

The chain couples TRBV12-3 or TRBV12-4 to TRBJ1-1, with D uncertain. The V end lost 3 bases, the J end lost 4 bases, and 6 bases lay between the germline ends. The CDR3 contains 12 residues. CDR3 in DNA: TGTGCCAGCAGTTTTTCCACCACTGAAGCTTTCTTT. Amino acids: CASSFSTTEAFF.

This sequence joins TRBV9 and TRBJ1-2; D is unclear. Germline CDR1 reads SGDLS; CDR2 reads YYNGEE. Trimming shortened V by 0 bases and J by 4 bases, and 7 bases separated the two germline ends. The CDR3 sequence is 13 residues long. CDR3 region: CASSVDGTYGYTF. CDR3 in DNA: TGTGCCAGCAGCGTAGACGGAACCTATGGCTACACCTTC.

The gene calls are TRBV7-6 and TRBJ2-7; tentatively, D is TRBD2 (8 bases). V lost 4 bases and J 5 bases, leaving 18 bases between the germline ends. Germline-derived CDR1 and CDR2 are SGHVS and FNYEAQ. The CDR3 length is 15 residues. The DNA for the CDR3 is TGTGCCAGCAGCTCTGTCGGGGGGGACAGAGACGAGCAGTACTTC. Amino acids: CASSSVGGDRDEQYF.

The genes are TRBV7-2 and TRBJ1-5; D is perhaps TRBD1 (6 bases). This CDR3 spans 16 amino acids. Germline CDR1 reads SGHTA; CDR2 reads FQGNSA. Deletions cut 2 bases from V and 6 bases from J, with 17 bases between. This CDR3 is CASSLIGGRASQPQHF. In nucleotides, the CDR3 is TGTGCCAGCAGCTTAATTGGGGGGCGGGCTAGTCAGCCCCAGCATTTT.

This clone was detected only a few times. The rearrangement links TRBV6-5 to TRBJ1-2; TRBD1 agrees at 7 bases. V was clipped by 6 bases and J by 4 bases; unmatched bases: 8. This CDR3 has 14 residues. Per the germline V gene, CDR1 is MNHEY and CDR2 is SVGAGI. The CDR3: CASSPGTAFYGYTF. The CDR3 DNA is TGTGCCAGCAGCCCCGGGACAGCCTTCTATGGCTACACCTTC.

The CDR3 coding sequence is TGTGCCAGCAGTGAATTCGGGCAGCGTGATGGAAACACCATATATTTT. Residues: CASSEFGQRDGNTIYF. This chain links TRBV2 with TRBJ1-3; no clear D gene. The length of the CDR3 is 16 residues. V lost 2 bases, J lost 3 bases, and 14 bases lay in between. The germline CDR1 and CDR2 sequences are SNHLY and FYNNEI.

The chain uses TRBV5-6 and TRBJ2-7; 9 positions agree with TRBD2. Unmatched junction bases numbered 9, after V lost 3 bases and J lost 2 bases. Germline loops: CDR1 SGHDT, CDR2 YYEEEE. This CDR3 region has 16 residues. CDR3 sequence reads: CASSSKGLAGTYEQYF. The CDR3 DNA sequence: TGTGCCAGCAGCTCAAAAGGGCTAGCGGGGACCTACGAGCAGTACTTC.

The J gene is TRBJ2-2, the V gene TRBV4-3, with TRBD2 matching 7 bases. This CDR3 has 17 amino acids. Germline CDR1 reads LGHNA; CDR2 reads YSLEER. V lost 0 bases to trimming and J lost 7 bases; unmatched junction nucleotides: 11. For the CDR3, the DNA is TGCGCCAGCAGCCAAGACCCCCGGGGAGGGTACAGCGGGGAGCTGTTTTTT. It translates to CASSQDPRGGYSGELFF.

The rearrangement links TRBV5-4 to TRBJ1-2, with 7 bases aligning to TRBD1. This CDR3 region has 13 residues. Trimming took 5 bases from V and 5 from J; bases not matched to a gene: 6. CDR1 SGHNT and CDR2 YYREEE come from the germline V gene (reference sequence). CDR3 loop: CASRLGQEYGYTF. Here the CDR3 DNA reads TGTGCCAGCAGATTAGGACAGGAGTATGGCTACACCTTC.

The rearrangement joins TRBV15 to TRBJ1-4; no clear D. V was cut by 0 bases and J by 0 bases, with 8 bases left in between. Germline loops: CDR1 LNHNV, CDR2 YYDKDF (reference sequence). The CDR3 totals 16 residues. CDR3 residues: CATSRDGSTTNEKLFF. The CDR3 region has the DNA TGTGCCACCAGCAGAGATGGGAGCACAACTAATGAAAAACTGTTTTTT.

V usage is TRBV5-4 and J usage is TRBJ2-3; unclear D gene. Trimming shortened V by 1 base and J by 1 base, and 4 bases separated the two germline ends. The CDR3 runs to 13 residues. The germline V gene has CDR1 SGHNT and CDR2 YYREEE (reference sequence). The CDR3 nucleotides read TGTGCCAGCAGCTTGACAGGCACAGATACGCAGTATTTT. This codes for CASSLTGTDTQYF.

CDR3 sequence: CASSQQQFLNTEAFF. CDR3 DNA sequence: TGTGCCAGCAGCCAACAACAGTTCCTGAACACTGAAGCTTTCTTT. The chain combines TRBV7-2 with TRBJ1-1; D not resolved. Per the germline V gene, CDR1 is SGHTA and CDR2 is FQGNSA. There are 15 residues in the CDR3. V was trimmed by 5 bases and J by 0 bases, leaving 13 bases between them.

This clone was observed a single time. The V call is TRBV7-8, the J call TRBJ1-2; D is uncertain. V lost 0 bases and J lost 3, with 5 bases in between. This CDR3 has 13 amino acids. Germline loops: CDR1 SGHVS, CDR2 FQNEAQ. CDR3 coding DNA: TGTGCCAGCAGCTTAGCTAATGACTATGGCTACACCTTC. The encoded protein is CASSLANDYGYTF.

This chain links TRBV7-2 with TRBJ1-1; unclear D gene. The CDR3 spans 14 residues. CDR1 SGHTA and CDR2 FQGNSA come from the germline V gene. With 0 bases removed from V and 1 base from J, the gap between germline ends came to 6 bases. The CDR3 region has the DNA TGTGCCAGCAGCTTAGCAGGGAGGAACACTGAAGCTTTCTTT. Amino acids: CASSLAGRNTEAFF.